These T cell receptor beta chains were read from a single sample in a study of control samples from healthy donors and cancer patients. The repertoire was sequenced with immunoSEQ multiplex PCR; TCRdb's copy has only in-frame clones and lacks some. The sample has 200,000 to 250,000 clones; roughly 94% are singletons. The sequencing input was blood. Source of these receptors: a man aged 45-60 years in good health. CDR3s include the opening cysteine and the closing phenylalanine or tryptophan. D genes are given only for firm matches. Size is stated for part of the rows, as once, few or many counts, or as a class when the clone is expanded.

abundance: -; v_gene: TRBV28; d_gene: -; j_gene: TRBJ1-5; CDR3aa: CASKEPQHF; CDR3nt: TGTGCCAGCAAAGAGCCCCAGCATTTT
abundance: -; v_gene: TRBV3-1/TRBV3-2; d_gene: -; j_gene: TRBJ2-4; CDR3aa: CASSQGALAKNIQYF; CDR3nt: TGTGCCAGCAGCCAAGGGGCTCTAGCCAAAAACATTCAGTACTTC
abundance: -; v_gene: TRBV27; d_gene: TRBD1; j_gene: TRBJ1-2; CDR3aa: CASSATYRGRGGYTF; CDR3nt: TGTGCCAGCAGTGCCACCTACAGGGGGCGAGGTGGCTACACCTTC
abundance: once; v_gene: TRBV5-3; d_gene: -; j_gene: TRBJ1-3; CDR3aa: CARSRGGDFFSGNTIYF; CDR3nt: TGTGCCAGAAGCCGAGGGGGAGATTTCTTCTCTGGAAACACCATATATTTT
abundance: -; v_gene: TRBV6-5; d_gene: -; j_gene: TRBJ2-7; CDR3aa: CASSYLGEGVIREQYF; CDR3nt: TGTGCCAGCAGTTACTTGGGGGAGGGGGTAATACGCGAGCAGTACTTC
abundance: once; v_gene: TRBV7-2; d_gene: -; j_gene: TRBJ2-7; CDR3aa: CASSSTESYEQYF; CDR3nt: TGTGCCAGCAGCTCCACAGAGTCCTACGAGCAGTACTTC
abundance: -; v_gene: TRBV6-1; d_gene: TRBD1; j_gene: TRBJ1-2; CDR3aa: CASSGQGLFIANYGYTF; CDR3nt: TGTGCCAGCAGTGGACAGGGCCTCTTCATCGCTAACTATGGCTACACCTTC
abundance: -; v_gene: TRBV28; d_gene: TRBD1; j_gene: TRBJ1-2; CDR3aa: CASGPTGVYGYTF; CDR3nt: TGTGCCAGCGGCCCTACAGGGGTCTATGGCTACACCTTC
abundance: -; v_gene: TRBV4-2; d_gene: -; j_gene: TRBJ1-1; CDR3aa: CASSQQLSTVTEAFF; CDR3nt: TGTGCCAGCAGCCAACAGCTCAGCACGGTCACTGAAGCTTTCTTT
abundance: -; v_gene: TRBV5-1; d_gene: -; j_gene: TRBJ1-1; CDR3aa: CASSFQGSGTEAFF; CDR3nt: TGCGCCAGCAGCTTCCAGGGGTCGGGCACTGAAGCTTTCTTT
abundance: -; v_gene: TRBV5-4; d_gene: -; j_gene: TRBJ2-6; CDR3aa: CASSLRGPGANVLTF; CDR3nt: TGTGCCAGCAGCCTCAGGGGTCCTGGGGCCAACGTCCTGACTTTC
abundance: -; v_gene: TRBV18; d_gene: -; j_gene: TRBJ1-4; CDR3aa: CASSPDGSTNEKLFF; CDR3nt: TGTGCCAGCTCACCAGACGGCTCAACTAATGAAAAACTGTTTTTT
abundance: -; v_gene: TRBV28; d_gene: TRBD1; j_gene: TRBJ1-2; CDR3aa: CASRAGGAGMDYGYTF; CDR3nt: TGTGCCAGCAGGGCAGGGGGCGCGGGAATGGACTATGGCTACACCTTC
abundance: -; v_gene: TRBV5-1; d_gene: -; j_gene: TRBJ2-3; CDR3aa: CASSYNAGSTDTQYF; CDR3nt: TGCGCCAGCAGCTACAATGCGGGGAGCACAGATACGCAGTATTTT
abundance: -; v_gene: TRBV4-1; d_gene: TRBD1; j_gene: TRBJ2-7; CDR3aa: CASSQAPGQQYEQYF; CDR3nt: TGCGCCAGCAGCCAAGCCCCGGGACAGCAATACGAGCAGTACTTC
abundance: -; v_gene: TRBV28; d_gene: TRBD1; j_gene: TRBJ1-5; CDR3aa: CASSYGDRNQPQHF; CDR3nt: TGTGCCAGCAGTTATGGGGACAGGAATCAGCCCCAGCATTTT
abundance: -; v_gene: TRBV7-9; d_gene: TRBD1; j_gene: TRBJ1-4; CDR3aa: CASSYRGVGQGILHEKLFF; CDR3nt: TGTGCCAGCAGTTACCGAGGGGTGGGACAGGGAATCCTCCATGAAAAACTGTTTTTT
abundance: -; v_gene: TRBV27; d_gene: TRBD1; j_gene: TRBJ1-2; CDR3aa: CATHPGTDRSNGYTF; CDR3nt: TGTGCCACCCATCCCGGGACAGATCGTTCAAATGGCTACACCTTC
abundance: few; v_gene: TRBV12-3/TRBV12-4; d_gene: -; j_gene: TRBJ1-4; CDR3aa: CASSLGASEKLFF; CDR3nt: TGTGCCAGCAGTTTGGGCGCGAGTGAAAAACTGTTTTTT
abundance: -; v_gene: TRBV7-6; d_gene: TRBD1; j_gene: TRBJ2-3; CDR3aa: CASSLDRGTDTQYF; CDR3nt: TGTGCCAGCAGCCTAGACAGGGGCACAGATACGCAGTATTTT
abundance: -; v_gene: TRBV7-2; d_gene: -; j_gene: TRBJ2-5; CDR3aa: CASSLVSQETQYF; CDR3nt: TGTGCCAGCAGCTTAGTGTCCCAAGAGACCCAGTACTTC
abundance: -; v_gene: TRBV2; d_gene: -; j_gene: TRBJ1-1; CDR3aa: CASSAQGNTEAFF; CDR3nt: TGTGCCAGCAGTGCACAGGGCAACACTGAAGCTTTCTTT
abundance: -; v_gene: TRBV30; d_gene: -; j_gene: TRBJ1-1; CDR3aa: CAWSVRGDTEAFF; CDR3nt: TGTGCCTGGAGTGTACGGGGGGACACTGAAGCTTTCTTT
abundance: -; v_gene: TRBV6-5; d_gene: -; j_gene: TRBJ1-2; CDR3aa: CASSYDNLGGYTF; CDR3nt: TGTGCCAGCAGTTACGATAATCTGGGGGGCTACACCTTC
abundance: -; v_gene: TRBV3-1/TRBV3-2; d_gene: -; j_gene: TRBJ2-3; CDR3aa: CASSQDFTDTQYF; CDR3nt: TGTGCCAGCAGCCAGGACTTTACAGATACGCAGTATTTT
abundance: -; v_gene: TRBV6-5; d_gene: -; j_gene: TRBJ1-6; CDR3aa: CASSSYSSSYNSPLHF; CDR3nt: TGTGCCAGCAGTTCCTACTCGAGCTCCTATAATTCACCCCTCCACTTT
abundance: -; v_gene: TRBV28; d_gene: -; j_gene: TRBJ2-7; CDR3aa: CASSHGTARNEQYF; CDR3nt: TGTGCCAGCAGTCACGGGACGGCTCGCAACGAGCAGTACTTC
abundance: -; v_gene: TRBV5-8; d_gene: TRBD1; j_gene: TRBJ2-1; CDR3aa: CASSWRTGVYNEQFF; CDR3nt: TGTGCCAGCAGCTGGCGGACAGGGGTTTACAATGAGCAGTTCTTC
abundance: -; v_gene: TRBV20-1; d_gene: TRBD2; j_gene: TRBJ2-1; CDR3aa: CSASRTSGGPYNEQFF; CDR3nt: TGCAGTGCTAGTAGGACTAGCGGGGGGCCCTACAATGAGCAGTTCTTC
abundance: -; v_gene: TRBV24-1; d_gene: -; j_gene: TRBJ2-5; CDR3aa: CATSGYRDTETQYF; CDR3nt: TGTGCCACCAGTGGTTACCGGGACACAGAGACCCAGTACTTC
abundance: -; v_gene: TRBV2; d_gene: TRBD1; j_gene: TRBJ1-5; CDR3aa: CASADRGQDQPQHF; CDR3nt: TGTGCCAGCGCGGACAGGGGGCAGGATCAGCCCCAGCATTTT
abundance: -; v_gene: TRBV7-2; d_gene: -; j_gene: TRBJ1-2; CDR3aa: CASSIRRGAGGYTF; CDR3nt: TGTGCCAGCAGCATTAGACGGGGGGCGGGTGGCTACACCTTC
abundance: -; v_gene: TRBV4-3; d_gene: -; j_gene: TRBJ1-2; CDR3aa: CASSQDGLANYGYTF; CDR3nt: TGCGCCAGCAGCCAAGACGGATTAGCTAACTATGGCTACACCTTC
abundance: -; v_gene: TRBV11-2; d_gene: TRBD1; j_gene: TRBJ2-5; CDR3aa: CASSFELRDRVRKTQYF; CDR3nt: TGTGCCAGCAGCTTTGAACTGAGGGACAGGGTTAGAAAGACCCAGTACTTC
abundance: -; v_gene: TRBV14; d_gene: -; j_gene: TRBJ2-1; CDR3aa: CASSPRTTHNEQFF; CDR3nt: TGTGCCAGCAGCCCTAGGACTACCCACAATGAGCAGTTCTTC
abundance: -; v_gene: TRBV27; d_gene: TRBD1; j_gene: TRBJ1-1; CDR3aa: CASSLLGTGGIDTEAFF; CDR3nt: TGTGCCAGCAGTTTATTAGGGACAGGGGGTATTGATACTGAAGCTTTCTTT
abundance: -; v_gene: TRBV4-3; d_gene: -; j_gene: TRBJ1-2; CDR3aa: CASSLLLGGAGYGYTF; CDR3nt: TGCGCCAGCAGCCTCCTTCTCGGGGGGGCCGGCTATGGCTACACCTTC
abundance: once; v_gene: TRBV6-5; d_gene: -; j_gene: TRBJ1-2; CDR3aa: CASSYTGTGGYTF; CDR3nt: TGTGCCAGCAGTTACACAGGTACCGGTGGCTACACCTTC
abundance: -; v_gene: TRBV6-5; d_gene: TRBD1; j_gene: TRBJ2-7; CDR3aa: CASTATSGGSYEQYF; CDR3nt: TGTGCCAGCACCGCAACCTCAGGGGGCTCCTACGAGCAGTACTTC
abundance: -; v_gene: TRBV7-9; d_gene: TRBD1; j_gene: TRBJ1-5; CDR3aa: CASSIGQGSQPQHF; CDR3nt: TGTGCCAGCAGCATCGGACAGGGGAGTCAGCCCCAGCATTTT
abundance: -; v_gene: TRBV5-1; d_gene: TRBD2; j_gene: TRBJ2-2; CDR3aa: CASSRLGGTGELFF; CDR3nt: TGCGCCAGCAGTCGGCTGGGAGGGACCGGGGAGCTGTTTTTT
abundance: -; v_gene: TRBV24-1; d_gene: TRBD2; j_gene: TRBJ2-5; CDR3aa: CATSDLGREETQYF; CDR3nt: TGTGCCACCAGTGATTTGGGGAGGGAAGAGACCCAGTACTTC